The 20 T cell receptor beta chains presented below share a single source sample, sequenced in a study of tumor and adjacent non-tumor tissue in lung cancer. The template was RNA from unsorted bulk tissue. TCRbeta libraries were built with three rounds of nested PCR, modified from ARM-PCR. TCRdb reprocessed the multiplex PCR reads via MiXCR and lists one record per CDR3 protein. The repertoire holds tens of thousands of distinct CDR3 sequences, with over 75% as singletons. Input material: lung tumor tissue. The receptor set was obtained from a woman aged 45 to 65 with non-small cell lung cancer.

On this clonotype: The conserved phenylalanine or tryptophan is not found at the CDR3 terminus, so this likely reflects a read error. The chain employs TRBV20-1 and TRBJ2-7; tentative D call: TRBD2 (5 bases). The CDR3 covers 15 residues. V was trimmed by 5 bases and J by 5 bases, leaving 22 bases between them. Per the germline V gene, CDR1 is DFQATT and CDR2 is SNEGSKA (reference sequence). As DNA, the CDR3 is TGCAGTGCTTCTGTAGTGGGAGAAGTGGTTGACGAGCAGTACCTC. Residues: CSASVVGEVVDEQYL.

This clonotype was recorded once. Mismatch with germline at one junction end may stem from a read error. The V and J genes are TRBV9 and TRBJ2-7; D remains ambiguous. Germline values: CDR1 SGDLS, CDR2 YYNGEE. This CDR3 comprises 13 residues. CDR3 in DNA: TGTGCCAGCAGCGTAGATGAGTCCTACGTGCAGTACTTC. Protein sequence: CASSVDESYVQYF.

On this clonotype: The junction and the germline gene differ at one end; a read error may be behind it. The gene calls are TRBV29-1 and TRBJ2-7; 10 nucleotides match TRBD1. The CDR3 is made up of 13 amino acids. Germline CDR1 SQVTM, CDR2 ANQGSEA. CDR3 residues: CSVGAGQGIKQYF. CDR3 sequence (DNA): TGCAGCGTTGGGGCGGGACAGGGGATCAAGCAGTATTTC.

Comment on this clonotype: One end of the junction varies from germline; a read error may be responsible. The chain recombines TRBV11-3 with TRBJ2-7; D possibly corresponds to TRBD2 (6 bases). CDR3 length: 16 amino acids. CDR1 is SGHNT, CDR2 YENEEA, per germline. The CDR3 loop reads CASSLDGISGFYEQYF. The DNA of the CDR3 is TGTGCTAGCAGTTTAGATGGGATTAGCGGATTTTACGAGCAGTACTTC.

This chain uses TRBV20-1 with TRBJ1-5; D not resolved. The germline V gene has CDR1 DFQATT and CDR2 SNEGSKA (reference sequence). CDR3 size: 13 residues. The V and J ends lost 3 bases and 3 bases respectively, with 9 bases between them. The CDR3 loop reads CSARGNLNQPQHF. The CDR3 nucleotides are TGCAGTGCTAGGGGCAACCTCAATCAGCCCCAGCATTTT.

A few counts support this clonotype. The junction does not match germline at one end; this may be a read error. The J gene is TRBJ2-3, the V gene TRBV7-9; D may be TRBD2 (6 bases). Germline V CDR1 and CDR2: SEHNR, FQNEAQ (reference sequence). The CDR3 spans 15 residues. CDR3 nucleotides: TGTGCCAGCAGGGGCCGGGACTTATCCCCAGATATGCAGTATTTT. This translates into CASRGRDLSPDMQYF.

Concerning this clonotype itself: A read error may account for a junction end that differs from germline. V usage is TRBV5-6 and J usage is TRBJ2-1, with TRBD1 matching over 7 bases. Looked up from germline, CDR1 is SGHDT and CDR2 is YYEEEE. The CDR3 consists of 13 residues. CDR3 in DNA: TGTGCCATCAGCTCGACAGGGCACAGTGAGCAGTTCTTC. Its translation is CAISSTGHSEQFF.

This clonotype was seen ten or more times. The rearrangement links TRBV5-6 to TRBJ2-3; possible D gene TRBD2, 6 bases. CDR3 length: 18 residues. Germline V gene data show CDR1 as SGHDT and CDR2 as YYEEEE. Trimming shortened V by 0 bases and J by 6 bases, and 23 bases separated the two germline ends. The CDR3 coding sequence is TGTGCCAGCAGCTTGGCCCGGGACGGCCGGGAGATTGGCGATACGCAGTATTTT. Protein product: CASSLARDGREIGDTQYF.

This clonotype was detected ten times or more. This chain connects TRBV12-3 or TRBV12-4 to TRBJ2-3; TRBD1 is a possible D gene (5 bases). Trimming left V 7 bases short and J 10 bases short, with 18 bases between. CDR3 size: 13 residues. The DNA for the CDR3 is TGTGCCAGCATGGACACTAATAGTAGGGCGCAGTATTTT. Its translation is CASMDTNSRAQYF.

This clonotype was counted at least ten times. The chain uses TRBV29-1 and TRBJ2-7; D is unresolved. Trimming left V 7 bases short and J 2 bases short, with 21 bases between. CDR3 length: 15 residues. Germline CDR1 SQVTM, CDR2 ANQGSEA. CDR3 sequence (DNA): TGCAGCGCCCTCTCCCGCACAGCCTTAGCCTACGAGCAGTACTTC. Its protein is CSALSRTALAYEQYF.

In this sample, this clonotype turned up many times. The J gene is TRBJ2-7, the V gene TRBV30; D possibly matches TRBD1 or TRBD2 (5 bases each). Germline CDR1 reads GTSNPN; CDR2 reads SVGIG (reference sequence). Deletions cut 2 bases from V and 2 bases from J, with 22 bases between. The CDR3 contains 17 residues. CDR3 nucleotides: TGTGCCTGGAGTCCCGAGGGGTGGGCCCGGACCACCTACGAGCAGTACTTC. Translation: CAWSPEGWARTTYEQYF.

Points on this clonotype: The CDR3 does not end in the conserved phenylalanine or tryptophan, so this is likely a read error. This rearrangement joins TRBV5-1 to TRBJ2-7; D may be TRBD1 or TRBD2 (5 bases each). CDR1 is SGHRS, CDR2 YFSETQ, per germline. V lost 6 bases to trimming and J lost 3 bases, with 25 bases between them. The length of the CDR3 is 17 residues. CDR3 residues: CASNPVGLGVRNYEQYL. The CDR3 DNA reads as TGCGCCAGCAATCCGGTTGGACTGGGGGTTCGGAACTACGAGCAGTACTTA.

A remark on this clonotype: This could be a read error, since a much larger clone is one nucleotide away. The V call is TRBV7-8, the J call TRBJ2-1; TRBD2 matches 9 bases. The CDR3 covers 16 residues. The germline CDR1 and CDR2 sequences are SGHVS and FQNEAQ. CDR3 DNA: TGTGTCAGCAGCTTAAGGGCACTAGCGGGCTACAATGAGCAGTTCTTC. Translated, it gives CVSSLRALAGYNEQFF.

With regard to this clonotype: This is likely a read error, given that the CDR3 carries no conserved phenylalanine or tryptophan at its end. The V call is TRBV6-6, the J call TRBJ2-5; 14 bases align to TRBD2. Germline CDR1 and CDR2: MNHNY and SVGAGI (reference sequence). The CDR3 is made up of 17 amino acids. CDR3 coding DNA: TGTGCCATCAGTAAGCCTGGACTAGCGGGAGGTATAGAGACCCAGTACCTC. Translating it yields CAISKPGLAGGIETQYL.

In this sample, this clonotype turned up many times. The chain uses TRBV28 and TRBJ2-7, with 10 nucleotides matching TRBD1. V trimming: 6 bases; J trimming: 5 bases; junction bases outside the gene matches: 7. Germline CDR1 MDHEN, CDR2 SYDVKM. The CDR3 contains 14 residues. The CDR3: CASRNTGTGDEQYF. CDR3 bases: TGTGCCAGCAGAAACACCGGGACAGGGGACGAGCAGTACTTC.

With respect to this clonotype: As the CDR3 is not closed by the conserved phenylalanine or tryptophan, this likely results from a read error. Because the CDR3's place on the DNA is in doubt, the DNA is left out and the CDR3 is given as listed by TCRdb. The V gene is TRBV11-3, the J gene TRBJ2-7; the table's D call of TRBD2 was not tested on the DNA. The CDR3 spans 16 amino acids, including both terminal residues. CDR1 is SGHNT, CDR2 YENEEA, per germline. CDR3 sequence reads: CASSLDGTSGFYEQCL.

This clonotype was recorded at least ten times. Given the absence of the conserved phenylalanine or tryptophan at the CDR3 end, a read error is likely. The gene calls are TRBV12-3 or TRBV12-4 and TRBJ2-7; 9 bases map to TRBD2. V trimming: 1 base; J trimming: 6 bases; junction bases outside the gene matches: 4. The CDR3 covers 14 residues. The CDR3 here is CASSLGGREFEQYL. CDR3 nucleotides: TGTGCCAGCAGTTTAGGCGGGAGGGAGTTCGAGCAGTACTTA.

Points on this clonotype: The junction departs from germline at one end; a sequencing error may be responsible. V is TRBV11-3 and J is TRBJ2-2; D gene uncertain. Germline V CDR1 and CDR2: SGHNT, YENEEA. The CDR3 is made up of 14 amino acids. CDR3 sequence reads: CVSNSHRNSGELFF. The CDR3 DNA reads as TGTGTCAGCAACTCACACCGAAACTCTGGGGAGCTGTTTTTT.

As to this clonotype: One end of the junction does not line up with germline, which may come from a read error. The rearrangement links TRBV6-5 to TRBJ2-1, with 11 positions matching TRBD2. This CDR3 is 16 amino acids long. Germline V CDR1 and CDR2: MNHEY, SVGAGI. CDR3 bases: TGTGCCAGCAGGACGACTAGCGGGAACTCCTACAATAAGCAGTTCTTC. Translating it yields CASRTTSGNSYNKQFF.

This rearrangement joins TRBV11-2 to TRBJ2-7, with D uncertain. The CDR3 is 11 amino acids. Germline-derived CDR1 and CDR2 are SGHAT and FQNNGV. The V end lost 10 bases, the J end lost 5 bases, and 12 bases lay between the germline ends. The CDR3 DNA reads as TGTGCCACCACCAGCACAGACGAGCAGTACTTC. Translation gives CATTSTDEQYF. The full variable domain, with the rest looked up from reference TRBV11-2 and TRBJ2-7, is EAGVAQSPRYKIIEKRQSVAFWCNPISGHATLYWYQQILGQGPKLLIQFQNNGVVDDSQLPKDRFSAERLKGVDSTLKIQPAKLEDSAVYLCATTSTDEQYFGPGTRLTVT.